This TCR beta chain comes out of a study of blood T cells in healthy people across ages. Notes on this clonotype: Antigen specificity is unknown.

General study findings and limits: A roughly linear fall in TCR beta diversity per million T cells was seen with increasing age.

In each sample, at least 6.5 million PBMCs were isolated. The germline V gene has CDR1 SGDLS and CDR2 YYNGEE. The length of the CDR3 is 17 residues. The V and J ends lost 0 bases and 5 bases, in that order; junction bases with no gene match: 12. Using a J-beta primer mix together with a sample-barcoded 5' primer, a second PCR was run for roughly 7 to 11 cycles. Tags on each cDNA molecule came from a template-switch adaptor with 12 random nucleotides. TCRdb independently ran MiXCR on the 5' RACE reads; one entry per CDR3 protein. This sample has some 1 million distinct CDR3 sequences, with around 45% found just once.

V is TRBV9 and J is TRBJ2-5; 8 bases line up with TRBD2. The sequenced sample was blood. The sequence was collected from a woman aged 55-69 years in good health. For the CDR3, the DNA is TGTGCCAGCAGCGTAGGATTGGCGGGAGGCCCCCGGGAGACCCAGTACTTC. Residues: CASSVGLAGGPRETQYF.